Presented here are 12 T cell receptor beta chains from one specimen sequenced in a study of cytomegalovirus exposure and HLA in healthy donors. Primers: 60 Vbeta forward and 13 Jbeta reverse. Repertoires were generated with immunoSEQ multiplex PCR, while TCRdb's copy carries only in-frame clones and drops some. The sample records more than 95,000 clones, roughly four fifths being singletons. The sequencing input was PBMCs. These receptor sequences come from a woman aged 55-70 years in good health and CMV-seropositive.

The genes are TRBV25-1 and TRBJ1-1, with D perhaps matching TRBD1 (5 bases). Deletions cut 4 bases from V and 0 bases from J, with 9 bases between. The CDR3 runs to 14 residues. The germline gives CDR1 MGHDK, CDR2 SYGVNS. The CDR3 DNA sequence: TGTGCCAGCAGTGGGAGACAGCTGAACACTGAAGCTTTCTTT. This gives the protein CASSGRQLNTEAFF.

J is TRBJ2-6 and V is TRBV5-4; possible D gene TRBD1, 5 bases. From germline, CDR1 is SGHNT and CDR2 YYREEE (reference sequence). The ends were cut back, 4 bases at V and 0 bases at J, with 8 bases in the middle. CDR3 length: 15 residues. The CDR3 sequence: CASSPQGSGANVLTF. DNA of the CDR3: TGTGCCAGCAGCCCCCAGGGCTCTGGGGCCAACGTCCTGACTTTC.

The CDR3 spells CASSLTSGQETQYF. The CDR3 DNA is TGTGCCAGCTCTCTAACTAGCGGCCAAGAGACCCAGTACTTC. The chain combines TRBV18 with TRBJ2-5; TRBD2 matches 8 bases. The CDR3 extends over 14 amino acids. Germline trimming cut 6 bases from V and 1 base from J; bases unmatched to any gene: 4. Per the germline V gene, CDR1 is KGHSH and CDR2 is LQKENI.

The rearrangement joins TRBV29-1 to TRBJ2-5; no firm D call. The V gene's germline CDR1 is SQVTM and CDR2 ANQGSEA. The V end lost 3 bases, the J end lost 3 bases, and 14 bases lay between the germline ends. The CDR3 sequence is 14 residues long. The chain's CDR3 is CSVEEKGNEETQYF. DNA of the CDR3: TGCAGCGTTGAGGAGAAAGGAAACGAAGAGACCCAGTACTTC.

This clone has a count of ten or more. The chain has TRBV6-6 and TRBJ1-2; TRBD1 might be the D (6 bases). CDR1 is MNHNY and CDR2 is SVGAGI in the germline V gene (reference sequence). The CDR3 length is 14 residues. V lost 5 bases and J 5 bases, leaving 15 bases between the germline ends. In DNA form, the CDR3 reads TGTGCCAGCAGTACACCAGGGGTGGTTTATGGCTACACCTTC. This sequence encodes CASSTPGVVYGYTF.

The rearrangement uses TRBV5-1 and TRBJ1-1, with 9 bases fitting TRBD1. J was trimmed by 6 bases and V by 3 bases; bases with no gene match: 3. CDR1 is SGHRS, CDR2 YFSETQ, per germline. This CDR3 contains 13 residues. The CDR3 nucleotides read TGCGCCAGCAGCTGGGGACAGGGCTCTGAAGCTTTCTTT. Protein product: CASSWGQGSEAFF.

This CDR3 is CASSSPLAGGETQYF. The CDR3, as DNA: TGCGCCAGCAGCTCGCCCTTAGCGGGTGGGGAGACCCAGTACTTC. The V and J genes are TRBV5-1 and TRBJ2-5; TRBD2 aligns across 7 bases. V lost 3 bases, J lost 5 bases, and 10 bases stayed unmatched. Germline lookup yields CDR1 SGHRS and CDR2 YFSETQ. The CDR3 loop spans 15 amino acids.

The chain combines TRBV6-7 with TRBJ2-7, with TRBD1 matching 7 bases. TRBV6-7 is annotated as an ORF whose role is uncertain. This CDR3 contains 15 residues. J lost 3 bases, V lost 2 bases, and 7 bases had no gene match. CDR3 coding DNA: TGTGCCAGCAGTTACCCAGGGGGTGCCCTCTACGAGCAGTACTTC. This sequence encodes CASSYPGGALYEQYF.

The chain uses TRBV4-3 and TRBJ1-4; D gene uncertain. Germline lookup yields CDR1 LGHNA and CDR2 YSLEER. V was clipped by 0 bases and J by 4 bases, with 12 bases between them. This CDR3 comprises 16 residues. DNA of the CDR3: TGCGCCAGCAGCCAAGAATCGGGTAATTTTAATGAAAAACTGTTTTTT. This gives the protein CASSQESGNFNEKLFF.

V usage is TRBV30 and J usage is TRBJ2-3; weak D call: TRBD2 (5 bases). The CDR3 spans 14 residues. CDR1 GTSNPN and CDR2 SVGIG come from the germline V gene (reference sequence). The V end lost 3 bases, the J end lost 0 bases, and 10 bases lay between the germline ends. The CDR3 nucleotides read TGTGCCTGGAGACACTGGACTAGCACAGATACGCAGTATTTT. This sequence encodes CAWRHWTSTDTQYF.

This clone was recorded once. The genes are TRBV7-2 and TRBJ2-1; D gene ambiguous. CDR3 size: 12 residues. CDR1 is SGHTA, CDR2 FQGNSA, per germline. Trimming left V 3 bases short and J 10 bases short, with 10 bases between. CDR3 sequence: CASSFLKEEQFF. For the CDR3, the DNA is TGTGCCAGCAGCTTTTTGAAGGAGGAGCAGTTCTTC. Complete variable domain (other parts from reference TRBV7-2 and TRBJ2-1): GAGVSQSPSNKVTEKGKDVELRCDPISGHTALYWYRQSLGQGLEFLIYFQGNSAPDKSGLPSDRFSAERTGGSVSTLTIQRTQQEDSAVYLCASSFLKEEQFFGPGTRLTVL.

The chain joins TRBV2 to TRBJ1-1, with a weak D call TRBD1 (5 bases). Trimming took 4 bases from V and 6 from J, leaving 12 bases between them. CDR3 length equals 13 residues. CDR1 is SNHLY, CDR2 FYNNEI, per germline. For the CDR3, the DNA is TGTGCCAGCAGTGTCGGGGGAAGCGCTGAAGCTTTCTTT. Translated, it gives CASSVGGSAEAFF. Looking up the rest from reference TRBV2 and TRBJ1-1 gives the full variable domain: EPEVTQTPSHQVTQMGQEVILRCVPISNHLYFYWYRQILGQKVEFLVSFYNNEISEKSEIFDDQFSVERPDGSNFTLKIRSTKLEDSAMYFCASSVGGSAEAFFGQGTRLTVV.